This T cell receptor (beta chain) was sequenced for a study of cytomegalovirus exposure and HLA in healthy donors. Study context: The same platform was used for the 100 to 150 validation repertoires and the approximately 670 first-cohort repertoires, a later analysis reported.

Sequencing used immunoSEQ multiplex PCR; TCRdb keeps in-frame clones, though not all of them. The sample holds tens of thousands of clones, 75% to 95% seen once. CDR3 length: 16 amino acids. With V trimmed by 4 bases and J by 4 bases, 10 bases remained unmatched. Per germline, CDR1 SGHAT and CDR2 FQNNGV. This clonotype originated in a woman aged 30 to 39 in good health and CMV-seronegative. The V gene is TRBV11-2, the J gene TRBJ2-5; 9 nucleotides agree with TRBD2. The sample consisted of PBMCs. DNA for the CDR3: TGTGCCAGCAGCTATAATATAGCGGGAGCGGGAGAGACCCAGTACTTC. Residues: CASSYNIAGAGETQYF. Full variable domain (remainder filled in from reference TRBV11-2 and TRBJ2-5): EAGVAQSPRYKIIEKRQSVAFWCNPISGHATLYWYQQILGQGPKLLIQFQNNGVVDDSQLPKDRFSAERLKGVDSTLKIQPAKLEDSAVYLCASSYNIAGAGETQYFGPGTRLLVL.